These T cell receptor beta chains were read from a single sample in a study of molecular identifiers for immune sequencing clone quantification. TCRdb passed the PCR reads through MiXCR, listing each CDR3 protein once. The table has 80,000 to 130,000 distinct CDR3 sequences, 35% to 40% seen once. The sequencing input was naive CD8+ T cells from blood, with Jurkat cell RNA spiked in. Receptors originate from a human donor in good health. Some libraries in this study had Jurkat cell RNA spiked in. CDR3s include the opening cysteine and the closing phenylalanine or tryptophan. Each record gives: V gene, D gene, J gene, CDR3 protein. D genes are given only for firm matches.

TRBV5-1	TRBD1	TRBJ1-2	CASRETGQLYGYTF
TRBV4-1	TRBD1	TRBJ2-7	CASSRGQGSYEQYF
TRBV7-9	TRBD1	TRBJ1-3	CASSLATGALGNTIYF
TRBV28	.	TRBJ2-3	CASGFRDTQYF
TRBV7-9	.	TRBJ2-1	CASSLRTVNYNEQFF
TRBV7-2	.	TRBJ1-2	CASSFLGQIYTF
TRBV28	TRBD1	TRBJ1-2	CASSRDRVDGYTF
TRBV2	TRBD1	TRBJ2-7	CASREQGYEQYF
TRBV7-9	.	TRBJ2-1	CASSLEAEQFF
TRBV2	.	TRBJ2-3	CASSPRDSDTQYF
TRBV13	.	TRBJ1-6	CASSSDRQNSPLHF
TRBV28	.	TRBJ2-1	CASSPMGDRDNEQFF
TRBV12-3/TRBV12-4	.	TRBJ2-7	CASSLAGNYEQYF
TRBV28	TRBD1	TRBJ2-6	CASSPPTHRGAGANVLTF
TRBV7-2	TRBD2	TRBJ2-1	CASSLEGLPRDEQSF
TRBV13	.	TRBJ2-7	CASSLSSYEQYF
TRBV4-3	TRBD1	TRBJ2-7	CASSQAGQGSSYEQYF
TRBV12-3/TRBV12-4	TRBD2	TRBJ2-1	CASSSRGGGRAPGFF
TRBV9	TRBD2	TRBJ2-1	CASSPSAGGLGNKQFF
TRBV7-2	.	TRBJ2-4	CASSLNKGWGKNIQYF
TRBV2	.	TRBJ2-1	CASSERRDSYNEQFF
TRBV7-8	.	TRBJ2-7	CASSSWGLFYEQYF
TRBV6-2/TRBV6-3	TRBD1	TRBJ2-7	CASSYPPGTGVNERYF
TRBV7-9	.	TRBJ2-7	CASSSALHYEQYF
TRBV4-3	.	TRBJ2-2	CASSQGSRLTGELLF
TRBV4-2	.	TRBJ2-7	CASSQLSGAYEQYF
TRBV28	.	TRBJ2-7	CASRPTQSYEQYF
TRBV6-2/TRBV6-3	.	TRBJ2-7	CASSALERPTAAYEQYF
TRBV6-1	TRBD2	TRBJ2-7	CASRDLVLSGRSLIYEQYF
TRBV12-3/TRBV12-4	.	TRBJ2-5	CASRRYGGMIETQYF
TRBV24-1	.	TRBJ2-3	CATSETGSSTDTQYF
TRBV7-8	.	TRBJ2-2	CASSLAGGTGELFF
TRBV5-5	.	TRBJ2-1	CACSPLGVFSYIEQFF
TRBV19	TRBD1	TRBJ2-7	CASSPGTGGYEQYF
TRBV6-5	.	TRBJ1-2	CASSPGVGYTF
TRBV19	TRBD1	TRBJ1-5	CASSAGTGSNQPQHF
TRBV20-1	.	TRBJ1-1	CSARDQGKGYTEAFF